This T cell receptor beta chain was captured by sequencing in a study of blood T cells in healthy people across ages. J lost 1 base, V lost 8 bases, and 5 bases had no gene match. Germline V gene sequence: CDR1 GTSNPN, CDR2 SVGIG (reference sequence). The CDR3 is 13 amino acids. The second PCR ran about 6 to 11 cycles with a sample-barcoded 5' primer and J-beta primers. Via MiXCR, TCRdb re-called the 5' RACE reads, giving one row per CDR3 protein. This table has hundreds of thousands of distinct CDR3 sequences, around 43% appearing once. The V call is TRBV30, the J call TRBJ2-3, with 8 bases identical to TRBD2. The material sequenced was blood. This receptor was obtained from a man between 60 and 75 years old in good health. CDR3 in amino acids: CARNGGGTDTQYF. CDR3 in DNA: TGTGCCCGGAACGGGGGGGGCACAGATACGCAGTATTTT.